This T cell receptor beta chain was profiled in a study of blood T cell repertoires in COVID-19. On the study more broadly: Acute and convalescent COVID-19 specimens originated in the United States, Italy and Spain.

In the authors' methods: How many nucleated cells were present was estimated from reference gene primer amplification. The repertoire was sequenced with immunoSEQ multiplex PCR; TCRdb's copy has only in-frame clones and lacks some. That table is the source of V, J and clone size, and D and trimming were worked out from the DNA. Here the sample spans some 74,000 clones, more than 60% being singletons. This CDR3 region has 15 residues. V lost 5 bases, J lost 9 bases, and 9 bases stayed unmatched. CDR1 is SGHNT and CDR2 is YENEEA in the germline V gene. This rearrangement joins TRBV11-3 to TRBJ2-1, with 11 bases that match TRBD1. Material: peripheral blood. This clonotype was sampled from a woman aged 45 to 65 with acute or convalescent COVID-19. CDR3 amino acids: CASSPGRTGGSEQFF. CDR3 nucleotides: TGTGCCAGCAGCCCAGGGCGGACAGGGGGCAGTGAGCAGTTCTTC.